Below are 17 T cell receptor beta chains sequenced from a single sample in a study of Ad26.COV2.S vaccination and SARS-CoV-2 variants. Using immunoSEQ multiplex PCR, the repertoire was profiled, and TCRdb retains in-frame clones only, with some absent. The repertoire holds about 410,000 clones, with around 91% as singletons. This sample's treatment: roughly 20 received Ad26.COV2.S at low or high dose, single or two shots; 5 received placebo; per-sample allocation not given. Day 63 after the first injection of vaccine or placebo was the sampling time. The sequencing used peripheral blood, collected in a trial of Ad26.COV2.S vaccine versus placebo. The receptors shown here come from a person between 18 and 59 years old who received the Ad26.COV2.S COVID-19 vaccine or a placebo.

CDR3 sequence: CASSPPPQLGRVVTYNEQFF. The DNA for the CDR3 is TGTGCCAGCAGTCCACCCCCCCAGCTGGGCAGGGTCGTCACCTACAATGAGCAGTTCTTC. The chain joins TRBV27 to TRBJ2-1, with D maybe TRBD1 (5 bases). Trimming cost V 5 bases and J 2 bases, with 28 bases left between them. Germline V lookup: CDR1 MNHEY, CDR2 SMNVEV (reference sequence). This CDR3 is built from 20 residues.

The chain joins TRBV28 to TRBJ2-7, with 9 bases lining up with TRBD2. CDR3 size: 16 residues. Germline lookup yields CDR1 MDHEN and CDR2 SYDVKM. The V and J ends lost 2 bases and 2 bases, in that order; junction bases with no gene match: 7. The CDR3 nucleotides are TGTGCCAGCAGTTTAGCGGGAGGGCCCCCTGCCTACGAGCAGTACTTC. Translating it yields CASSLAGGPPAYEQYF.

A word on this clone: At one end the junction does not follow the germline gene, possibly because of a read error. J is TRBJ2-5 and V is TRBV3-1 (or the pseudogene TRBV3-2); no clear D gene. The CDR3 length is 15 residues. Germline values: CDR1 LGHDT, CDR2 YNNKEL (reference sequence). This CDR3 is CASRPPITPQGTQYF. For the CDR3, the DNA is TGTGCCAGCCGCCCTCCTATAACGCCCCAAGGGACCCAGTACTTC.

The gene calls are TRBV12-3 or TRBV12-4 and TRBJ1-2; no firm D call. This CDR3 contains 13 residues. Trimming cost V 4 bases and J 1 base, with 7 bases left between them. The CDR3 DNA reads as TGTGCCAGCAGTTCCGTCATTAACTATGGCTACACCTTC. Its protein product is CASSSVINYGYTF.

CDR3 DNA sequence: TGTGCCAGCAGCCCCATTGGGCGGAGTCCATCTTCAGATACGCAGTATTTT. This gives the protein CASSPIGRSPSSDTQYF. V and J are TRBV5-4 and TRBJ2-3; D unresolved. In germline, CDR1 is SGHNT, CDR2 YYREEE (reference sequence). This CDR3 spans 17 amino acids. V lost 4 bases to trimming and J lost 4 bases, with 22 bases between them.

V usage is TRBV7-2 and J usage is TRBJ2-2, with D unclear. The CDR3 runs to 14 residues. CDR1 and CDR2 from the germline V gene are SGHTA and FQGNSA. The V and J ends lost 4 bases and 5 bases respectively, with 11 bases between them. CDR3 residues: CASSSQSSTGELFF. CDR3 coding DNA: TGTGCCAGCAGCTCTCAATCCTCTACCGGGGAGCTGTTTTTT.

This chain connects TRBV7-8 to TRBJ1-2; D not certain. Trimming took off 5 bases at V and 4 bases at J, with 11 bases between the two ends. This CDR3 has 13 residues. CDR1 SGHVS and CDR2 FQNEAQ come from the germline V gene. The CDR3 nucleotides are TGTGCCAGCAGCACAACAGTTCTCTATGGCTACACCTTC. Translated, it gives CASSTTVLYGYTF.

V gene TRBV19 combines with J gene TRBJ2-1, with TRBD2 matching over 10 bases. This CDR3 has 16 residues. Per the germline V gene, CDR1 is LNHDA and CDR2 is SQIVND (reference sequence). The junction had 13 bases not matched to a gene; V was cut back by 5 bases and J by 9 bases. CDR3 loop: CASSAPPLAGEPEQFF. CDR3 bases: TGTGCCAGTAGTGCCCCCCCCCTAGCGGGAGAACCTGAGCAGTTCTTC. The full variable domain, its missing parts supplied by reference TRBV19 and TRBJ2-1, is DGGITQSPKYLFRKEGQNVTLSCEQNLNHDAMYWYRQDPGQGLRLIYYSQIVNDFQKGDIAEGYSVSREKKESFPLTVTSAQKNPTAFYLCASSAPPLAGEPEQFFGPGTRLTVL.

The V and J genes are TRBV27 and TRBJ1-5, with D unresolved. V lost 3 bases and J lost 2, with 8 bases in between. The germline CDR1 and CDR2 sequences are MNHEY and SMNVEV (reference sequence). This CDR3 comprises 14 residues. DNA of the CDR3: TGTGCCAGCAGTTTTGGGGTGGGCAATCAGCCCCAGCATTTT. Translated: CASSFGVGNQPQHF.

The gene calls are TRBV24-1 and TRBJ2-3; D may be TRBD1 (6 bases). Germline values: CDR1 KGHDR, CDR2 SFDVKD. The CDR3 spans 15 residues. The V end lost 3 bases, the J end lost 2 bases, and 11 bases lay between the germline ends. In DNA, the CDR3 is TGTGCCACCAGTGATCTGGACAGAAACACAGATACGCAGTATTTT. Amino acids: CATSDLDRNTDTQYF.

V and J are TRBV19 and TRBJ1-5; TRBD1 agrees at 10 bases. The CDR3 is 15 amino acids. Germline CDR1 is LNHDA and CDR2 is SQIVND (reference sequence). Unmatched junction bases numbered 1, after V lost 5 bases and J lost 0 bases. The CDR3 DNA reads TGTGCCAGTAGTGACAGGGGGCATAGCAATCAGCCCCAGCATTTT. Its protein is CASSDRGHSNQPQHF.

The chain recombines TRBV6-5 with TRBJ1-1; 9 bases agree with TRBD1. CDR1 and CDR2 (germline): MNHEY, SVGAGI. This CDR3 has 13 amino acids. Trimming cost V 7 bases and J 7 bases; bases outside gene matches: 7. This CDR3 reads CASMIGTGNEAFF. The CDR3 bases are TGTGCCAGCATGATAGGGACAGGGAATGAAGCTTTCTTT.

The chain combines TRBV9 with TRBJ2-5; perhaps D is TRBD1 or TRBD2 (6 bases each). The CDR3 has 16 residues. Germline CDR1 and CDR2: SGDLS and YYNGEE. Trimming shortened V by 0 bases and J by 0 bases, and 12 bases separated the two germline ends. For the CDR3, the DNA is TGTGCCAGCAGCGTAGCGAGGGGGGCCAACCAAGAGACCCAGTACTTC. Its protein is CASSVARGANQETQYF.

The CDR3 DNA reads as TGTGCCTACCTTGATAGGACTAGCGGGTACTCCCAGTTCTTC. The encoded protein is CAYLDRTSGYSQFF. The V call is TRBV30, the J call TRBJ2-1, with TRBD2 identical over 11 bases. The CDR3 sequence is 14 residues long. Germline CDR1 GTSNPN, CDR2 SVGIG (reference sequence). V shed 7 bases and J 13 bases; nucleotides not matched to a gene: 15.

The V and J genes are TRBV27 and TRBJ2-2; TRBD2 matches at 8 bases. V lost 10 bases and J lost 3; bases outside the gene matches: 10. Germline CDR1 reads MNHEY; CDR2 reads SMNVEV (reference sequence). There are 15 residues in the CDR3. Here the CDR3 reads CATQVAGTYTGELFF. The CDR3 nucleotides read TGTGCCACCCAGGTAGCGGGGACCTACACCGGGGAGCTGTTTTTT.

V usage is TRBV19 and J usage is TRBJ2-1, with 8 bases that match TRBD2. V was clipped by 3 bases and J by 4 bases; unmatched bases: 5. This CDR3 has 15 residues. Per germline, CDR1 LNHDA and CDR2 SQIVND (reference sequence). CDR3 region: CASSIRAGEYNEQFF. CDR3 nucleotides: TGTGCCAGTAGTATCCGAGCGGGAGAGTACAATGAGCAGTTCTTC. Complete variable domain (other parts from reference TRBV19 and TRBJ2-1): DGGITQSPKYLFRKEGQNVTLSCEQNLNHDAMYWYRQDPGQGLRLIYYSQIVNDFQKGDIAEGYSVSREKKESFPLTVTSAQKNPTAFYLCASSIRAGEYNEQFFGPGTRLTVL.

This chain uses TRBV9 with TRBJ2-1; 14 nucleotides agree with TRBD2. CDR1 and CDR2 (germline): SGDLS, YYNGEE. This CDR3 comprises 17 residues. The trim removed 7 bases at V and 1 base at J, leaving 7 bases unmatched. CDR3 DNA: TGTGCCAGCGGCATAGGGACTAGCGGGAGATCCTACAATGAGCAGTTCTTC. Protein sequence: CASGIGTSGRSYNEQFF.